Sequencing of this TCR beta chain was carried out in a study of blood T cell repertoires in COVID-19. Study details: There were acute and convalescent COVID-19 samples, and they came from the United States, Italy and Spain.

TCRdb's copy holds only in-frame clones and misses some; the assay was immunoSEQ multiplex PCR. Of 90,000 to 120,000 clones in the sample, approximately 88% were seen once. The CDR3 has 16 amino acids. V was pared by 0 bases and J by 2 bases, with 6 bases of the junction left unmatched. Germline CDR1 SGHAT, CDR2 FQNNGV. The J gene is TRBJ2-7, the V gene TRBV11-2, with TRBD1 matching 8 bases. Sequences were obtained from peripheral blood. The TCR comes from a middle-aged man with active or convalescent COVID-19. CDR3 nucleotide sequence: TGTGCCAGCAGCTTAGAGTACGGACAGGGCACCTACGAGCAGTACTTC. Its translation is CASSLEYGQGTYEQYF.